This TCR beta chain was captured by sequencing in a study of blood T cell repertoires in COVID-19. The overall study: The origin of the acute and convalescent COVID-19 samples was the United States, Italy and Spain. The cDNA or gDNA used as material had been derived from T cells, B-cell-depleted T cells, or PBMCs.

As processed by the authors: Cell counts per sample came from amplifying reference gene primers. Repertoires were generated with immunoSEQ multiplex PCR, while TCRdb's copy carries only in-frame clones and drops some. The DNA gave D and trimming, while V, J and clone size come from that table. This repertoire shows approximately 300,000 clones, 90% found once; its top ten account for 3% to 4%. Germline trimming cut 2 bases from V and 1 base from J; bases unmatched to any gene: 11. Germline V gene sequence: CDR1 MGHRA, CDR2 YSYEKL. The CDR3 extends over 18 amino acids. J is TRBJ1-3 and V is TRBV4-1; 7 bases line up with TRBD1. This TCR came from a woman aged 40 to 50 with acute or convalescent COVID-19. The sequenced sample was peripheral blood. The CDR3 DNA follows: TGCGCCAGCAGCCAACTCAAGACAGGGAGAGCATCTGGAAACACCATATATTTT. Amino acid sequence: CASSQLKTGRASGNTIYF.